The present entry profiles one T cell receptor (beta chain) with its context. CDR3 length: 14 amino acids. V dropped 3 bases and J dropped 5; count of bases not matched to a gene: 3. Germline V lookup: CDR1 WNHNN, CDR2 SYGVQD (reference sequence). The method was immunoSEQ multiplex PCR; TCRdb's version includes in-frame clones alone and lacks a portion of them. The data hold 90,000 to 100,000 clones, with about 94% observed a single time. The sample originates from a study of technical replicates of blood from a few donors. The rearrangement links TRBV10-1 to TRBJ1-4, with 7 bases aligning to TRBD1. This receptor was taken from a human donor in good health. Sequencing was done on a sample of T cells isolated from PBMCs. CDR3 DNA: TGCGCCAGCAGTGACGGGACAGAAAATGAAAAACTGTTTTTT. Encoded protein: CASSDGTENEKLFF.